This note documents a single T cell receptor beta chain sequence. This clonotype was seen a handful of times. What antigen it recognizes has not been identified. No base qualities exist here, and no much larger clone lies one base off it. Donors were roughly 40 systemically healthy Caucasian individuals from Russia aged roughly 6 to 95 years. Each donor gave about 9.2 milliliters of peripheral blood, drawn into EDTA-treated Vacutainer tubes. Ficoll-Paque density-gradient centrifugation was used to isolate PBMCs, with at least 7 million per sample. Total RNA was extracted from PBMCs with Trizol reagent, with at least 5 micrograms obtained per sample. For every donor, an aliquot of PBMCs went through flow cytometry to measure the percentages of naive CD45RAhigh/CD27high T cells. The method behind the library was 5' RACE. TCRdb records Illumina HiSeq 2500 as the sequencer. A second roughly 6 to 11 cycle PCR used a sample-barcoded 5' primer and a J-beta primer mix. A unique molecular identifier was introduced onto each TCR beta cDNA molecule by a template-switch 5' adaptor carrying 12 random nucleotides. Each sample yielded at least 3 million CDR3-containing paired-end reads. First-strand cDNA synthesis was performed from all RNA using the Mint cDNA synthesis kit, with priming by a TRBC-specific oligonucleotide. Following uracil-DNA glycosylase treatment, all cDNA underwent a first 18-cycle PCR with the universal primers M1SS and BC2_uni_R. In the source study's methods: For normalization, 1 million high-quality reads were randomly selected from each sample, with every read carrying a distinct molecular identifier. Reads sharing molecular identifiers were discarded rather than binned into consensus sequences. MiTCR, set to a Q25 quality threshold and the strictest error-elimination algorithm, was used for CDR3 identification, clonotype clustering and error correction. A nonparametric unseen species model with Euler transformation was used to estimate a lower bound on total TCR beta diversity. Using fastp at Q25 and MiXCR, TCRdb reprocessed the public reads and kept productive beta chains. Here each entry gathers all rows of one CDR3 protein and keeps the most common genes and DNA. TCRdb, rather than the study authors, made the V and J calls. Across this sample there are approximately 770,000 distinct CDR3 sequences, with roughly 64% seen only once. Of the sample, 20% to 25% is held by the ten largest clones.

The entry originates in a study of blood T cells in healthy people across ages (dated by TCRdb to about 2015). Study-wide context: In model experiments, template switching captured roughly one uniquely barcoded TCR beta cDNA molecule for every two T cells. Donors of different ages were randomly distributed across sequencing lanes to avoid experimental bias. Using the same blood draw, the study looked at two additional independent replicas of 1 million unique cDNA reads for two donors, one aged 18 to 30 and the other aged 80 or older. The donors were split into four age groups: young (average about 16 years), middle-aged (roughly 39), aged (approximately 60) and long-lived (approximately 80). Age-related changes in TCR beta repertoire diversity were measured in the study by deep sequencing normalized with unique cDNA molecular identifiers.

Findings and caveats that apply to the study as a whole: Estimates of total diversity based on one million sequenced T cells were considered lower bounds and underestimates. Conclusive comparison of naive and antigen-experienced compartments was prevented by the profiling of bulk unsorted PBMCs. As age increased, observed TCR beta diversity per million T cells dropped in a roughly linear way, and a significant reduction was already evident by age roughly 40. Compared with the aged group, the long-lived group had more naive CD4+ T cells, fewer expanded clones and increased TCR diversity, suggesting age selection. The percentage of naive T cells measured by flow cytometry correlated strongly with observed TCR beta diversity. Because the CMV infection status of the donors was unknown, age-related changes in expanded clonotypes may potentially have been confounded.

CDR1 and CDR2 (KGHDR, SFDVKD) derive from the germline V gene. CDR3 length: 14 amino acids, cysteine to phenylalanine. Only the CDR3 DNA is retained, 42 bases long and in frame from the first base. V drops 2 bases and J drops 8 bases, leaving 14 bases in between. The sequence came from a man aged 25-45 years in good health. This sequence uses TRBV24-1 and TRBJ1-2, with no reliable assignment of the D segment. Specimen: blood. The DNA reads as follows: TGTGCCACCAGTGATTCCACGGTTCCTAGCGGCTACACCTTC. Protein translation: CATSDSTVPSGYTF.